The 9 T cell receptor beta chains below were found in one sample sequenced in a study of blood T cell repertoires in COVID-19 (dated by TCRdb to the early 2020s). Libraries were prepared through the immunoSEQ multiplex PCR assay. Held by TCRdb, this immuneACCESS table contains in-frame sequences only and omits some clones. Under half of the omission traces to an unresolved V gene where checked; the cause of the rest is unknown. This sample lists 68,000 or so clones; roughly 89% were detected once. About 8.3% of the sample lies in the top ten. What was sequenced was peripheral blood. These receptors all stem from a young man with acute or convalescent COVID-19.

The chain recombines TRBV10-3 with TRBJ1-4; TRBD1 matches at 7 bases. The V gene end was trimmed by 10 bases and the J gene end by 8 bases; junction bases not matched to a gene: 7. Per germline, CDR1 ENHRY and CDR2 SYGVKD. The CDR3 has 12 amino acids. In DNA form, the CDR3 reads TGTGCCACCGGGACAGTAGGAGAAAAACTGTTTTTT. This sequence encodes CATGTVGEKLFF.

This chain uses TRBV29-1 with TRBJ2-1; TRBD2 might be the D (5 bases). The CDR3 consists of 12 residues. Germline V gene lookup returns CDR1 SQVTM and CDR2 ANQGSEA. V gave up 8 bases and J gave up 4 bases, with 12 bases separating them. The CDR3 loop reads CSTYGIYNEQFF. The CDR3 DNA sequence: TGCAGCACGTACGGGATTTACAATGAGCAGTTCTTC.

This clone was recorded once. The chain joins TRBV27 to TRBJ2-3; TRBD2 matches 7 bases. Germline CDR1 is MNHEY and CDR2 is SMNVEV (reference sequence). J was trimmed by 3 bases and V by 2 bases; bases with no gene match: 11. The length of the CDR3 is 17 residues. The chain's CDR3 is CASSLGLAVGGTDTQYF. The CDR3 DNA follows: TGTGCCAGCAGTTTAGGTCTAGCGGTCGGGGGTACAGATACGCAGTATTTT.

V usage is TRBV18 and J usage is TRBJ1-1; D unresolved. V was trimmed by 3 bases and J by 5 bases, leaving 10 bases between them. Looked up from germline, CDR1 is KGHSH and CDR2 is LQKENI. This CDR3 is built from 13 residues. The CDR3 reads CASSPPAGTEAFF. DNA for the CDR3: TGTGCCAGCTCACCCCCCGCCGGGACTGAAGCTTTCTTT. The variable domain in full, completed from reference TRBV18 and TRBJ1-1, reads NAGVMQNPRHLVRRRGQEARLRCSPMKGHSHVYWYRQLPEEGLKFMVYLQKENIIDESGMPKERFSAEFPKEGPSILRIQQVVRGDSAAYFCASSPPAGTEAFFGQGTRLTVV.

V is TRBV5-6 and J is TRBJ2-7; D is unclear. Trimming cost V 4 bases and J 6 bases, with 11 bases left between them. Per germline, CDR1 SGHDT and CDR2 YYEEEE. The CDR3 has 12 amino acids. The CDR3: CASSDMTLEQYF. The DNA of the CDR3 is TGTGCCAGCAGCGACATGACACTCGAGCAGTACTTC.

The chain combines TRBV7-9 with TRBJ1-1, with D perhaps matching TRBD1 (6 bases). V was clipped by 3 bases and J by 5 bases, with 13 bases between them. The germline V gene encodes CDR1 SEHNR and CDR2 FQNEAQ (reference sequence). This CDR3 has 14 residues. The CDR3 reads CASSFVRGWTEAFF. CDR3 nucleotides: TGTGCCAGCAGCTTCGTCAGGGGCTGGACTGAAGCTTTCTTT.

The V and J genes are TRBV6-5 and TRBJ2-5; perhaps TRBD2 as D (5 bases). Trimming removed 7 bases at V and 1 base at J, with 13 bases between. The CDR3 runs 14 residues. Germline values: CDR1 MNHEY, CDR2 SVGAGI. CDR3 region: CASTQSEAQETQYF. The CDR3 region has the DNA TGTGCCAGCACTCAATCGGAGGCCCAAGAGACCCAGTACTTC.

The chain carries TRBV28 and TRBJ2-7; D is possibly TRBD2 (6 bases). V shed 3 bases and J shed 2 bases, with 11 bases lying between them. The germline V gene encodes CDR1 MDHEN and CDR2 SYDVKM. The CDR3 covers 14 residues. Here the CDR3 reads CASSFGGIPYEQYF. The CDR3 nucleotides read TGTGCCAGCAGTTTTGGGGGGATCCCCTACGAGCAGTACTTC. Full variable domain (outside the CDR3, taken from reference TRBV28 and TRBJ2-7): DVKVTQSSRYLVKRTGEKVFLECVQDMDHENMFWYRQDPGLGLRLIYFSYDVKMKEKGDIPEGYSVSREKKERFSLILESASTNQTSMYLCASSFGGIPYEQYFGPGTRLTVT.

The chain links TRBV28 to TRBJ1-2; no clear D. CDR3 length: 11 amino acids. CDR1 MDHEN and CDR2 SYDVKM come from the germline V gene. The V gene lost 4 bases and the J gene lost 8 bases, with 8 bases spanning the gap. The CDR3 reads CASSSPQGYTF. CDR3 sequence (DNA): TGTGCCAGCAGTTCCCCACAGGGCTACACCTTC.